Listed below are T cell receptor beta chains from one sample, sequenced in a study of blood T cell repertoires in COVID-19. Data came from immunoSEQ multiplex PCR; TCRdb stores just in-frame clones and leaves some out. Counted here are fewer than 200,000 clones, roughly 84% occurring once; the ten biggest clones make up roughly 1.3%. The specimen was peripheral blood. These receptors all come from a man aged 55 to 70 who had recovered from COVID-19. The CDR3 runs from the conserved cysteine through the conserved F or W. D genes are given only for firm matches. Some rows have no size entry. The others give once, few or many, or a class for an expanded clone.

d_gene	j_gene	abundance	v_gene	CDR3nt	CDR3aa
TRBD2	TRBJ2-2	-	TRBV5-1	TGCGCCAGCAGCTTGGTTGGCAGCGGGGACACCGGGGAGCTGTTTTTT	CASSLVGSGDTGELFF
-	TRBJ2-5	-	TRBV12-3/TRBV12-4	TGTGCCAGCAGGGCCGGAGAAGAGACCCAGTACTTC	CASRAGEETQYF
-	TRBJ2-7	-	TRBV5-1	TGCGCCAGCAGCTTCACAGGAGAAGGCTACGAGCAGTACTTC	CASSFTGEGYEQYF
TRBD1	TRBJ2-1	-	TRBV6-5	TGTGCCAGCAGTTCCTTATCGACAGGGTTAGAGCAGTTCTTC	CASSSLSTGLEQFF
TRBD2	TRBJ2-1	-	TRBV4-1	TGCGCCAGCAGCCAAGATCGGGCGGAGCTCGGGGGGAATGAGCAGTTCTTC	CASSQDRAELGGNEQFF
-	TRBJ2-2	-	TRBV24-1	TGTGCCACCAGTGACCAGGACACGTCCGCGAACACCGGGGAGCTGTTTTTT	CATSDQDTSANTGELFF
-	TRBJ1-1	-	TRBV7-9	TGTGCCAGCAGCCTAGCCTCGCCCCAGGACACTGAAGCTTTCTTT	CASSLASPQDTEAFF
-	TRBJ1-2	-	TRBV6-5	TGTGCCAGCACCCCAAGGGAGGGGCCCAACTATGGCTACACCTTC	CASTPREGPNYGYTF
TRBD1	TRBJ2-7	-	TRBV27	TGTGCCAGCAGTTCCCCCGGGACAGGGCCCTACGAGCAGTACTTC	CASSSPGTGPYEQYF
-	TRBJ2-2	-	TRBV5-1	TGCGCCAGCAGCCCTTTGGGGGGTCAGAACACCGGGGAGCTGTTTTTT	CASSPLGGQNTGELFF
-	TRBJ1-1	once	TRBV10-3	TGTGCCATCAGTGGAGAGGGGGGGCGGGAAGCTTTCTTT	CAISGEGGREAFF
TRBD1	TRBJ2-1	-	TRBV7-2	TGTGCCAGCAGAGCCGGGACAGGAACGTCTGGGCAGTTCTTC	CASRAGTGTSGQFF
-	TRBJ2-1	-	TRBV19	TGTGCCAGTAGTATAATTGGCGGGGTTAGCTCCTACAATGAGCAGTTCTTC	CASSIIGGVSSYNEQFF
TRBD2	TRBJ2-1	-	TRBV6-5	TGTGCCAGCAGCCCAAGTAGCGGGGGGGCCGGGGAGCAGTTCTTC	CASSPSSGGAGEQFF
TRBD1	TRBJ2-3	once	TRBV27	TGTGCCAGCAGTCAAAGGGACAGACGCACAGATACGCAGTATTTT	CASSQRDRRTDTQYF
TRBD1	TRBJ2-6	-	TRBV5-5	TGTGCCAGCAACCAGGGGGCGCCTGGGGCCAACGTCCTGACTTTC	CASNQGAPGANVLTF
-	TRBJ1-2	few	TRBV19	TGTGCCAGCCAGACGACGGGACAATCATACTATGGCTACACCTTC	CASQTTGQSYYGYTF
-	TRBJ1-1	-	TRBV12-3/TRBV12-4	TGTGCCAGCAGGTACAGGGTAGGCACTGAAGCTTTCTTT	CASRYRVGTEAFF
-	TRBJ1-2	-	TRBV20-1	TGCAGTGCTAGTTTGGGGCCTGGCTACACCTTC	CSASLGPGYTF
TRBD1	TRBJ1-6	-	TRBV18	TGTGCCAGCTCACAATGGGACAGGGAAAATTCACCCCTCCACTTT	CASSQWDRENSPLHF
TRBD1	TRBJ2-7	once	TRBV7-2	TGTGCCAGCAGGAGTCCCGGGACAGGGAACGAGCAGTACTTC	CASRSPGTGNEQYF
-	TRBJ2-2	-	TRBV2	TGTGCCAGCAGTGCGACAGTGAACACCGGGGAGCTGTTTTTT	CASSATVNTGELFF
TRBD2	TRBJ2-7	-	TRBV29-1	TGCAGCGCCGGGACTAGCGGGGGCCAGTACTTC	CSAGTSGGQYF
-	TRBJ1-1	-	TRBV15	TGTGCCACCAGCAGAGATCGGGGGAGGAACACTGAAGCTTTCTTT	CATSRDRGRNTEAFF
-	TRBJ1-2	few	TRBV20-1	TGCAGGGGGGGGGCAAGTGGCTACACCTTC	CRGGASGYTF
TRBD1	TRBJ2-1	-	TRBV7-9	TGTGCCAGCAGCACAGGGGGGCCAGGGGGCATAAGTGAGCAGTTCTTC	CASSTGGPGGISEQFF
-	TRBJ2-2	-	TRBV24-1	TGTGCCACCAGTGATTTGTTCGACGGGGACACCGGGGAGCTGTTTTTT	CATSDLFDGDTGELFF
-	TRBJ1-2	-	TRBV12-5	TGTGCTAGTGGTCTAAAGTTAGAAGATGGCTACACCTTC	CASGLKLEDGYTF
-	TRBJ2-7	once	TRBV25-1	TGTGCCAGCAGTGAACAGGGCGGGACTGCTGCCTACGAGCAGTACTTC	CASSEQGGTAAYEQYF
TRBD1	TRBJ2-3	-	TRBV13	TGTGCCAGCAGCTTAGGCGGGGGACAGGGGGCTCCAGATACGCAGTATTTT	CASSLGGGQGAPDTQYF
-	TRBJ2-5	-	TRBV11-2	TGTGCCAGCAGCCCTCCGGGGTTGACGGGGCAAGAGACCCAGTACTTC	CASSPPGLTGQETQYF
TRBD2	TRBJ2-7	few	TRBV10-3	TGTGCCATCGGGACTAGCGGGGAGTACGAGCAGTACTTC	CAIGTSGEYEQYF
TRBD1	TRBJ2-5	-	TRBV24-1	TGTGCCACCGGACAGGGGCAAGAGACCCAGTACTTC	CATGQGQETQYF
TRBD1	TRBJ2-2	-	TRBV6-4	TGTGCCAGCAGCCCGGACAGGGGGGCCGGGGAGCTGTTTTTT	CASSPDRGAGELFF
-	TRBJ1-5	-	TRBV27	TGTGCCAGCACTCGAGACGGGGGGCTGGGTCAGCCCCAGCATTTT	CASTRDGGLGQPQHF
-	TRBJ2-5	-	TRBV5-8	TGTGCCAGCAGCCCCGGGGAGACCCAGTACTTC	CASSPGETQYF
-	TRBJ2-7	-	TRBV25-1	TGTGCCAGCAGTCAACAGGACCTCTACGAGCAGTACTTC	CASSQQDLYEQYF
TRBD2	TRBJ2-5	-	TRBV9	TGTGCCAGCTCCGACGCGGGGGGGCCGGGGGAGACCCAGTACTTC	CASSDAGGPGETQYF
-	TRBJ2-3	-	TRBV4-1	TGCGCCAGCAGCCAACCCGGAGCCGGTTATACGCAGTATTTT	CASSQPGAGYTQYF
TRBD1	TRBJ2-2	-	TRBV20-1	TGCAGTGCGGGACAGACCGGGGAGCTGTTTTTT	CSAGQTGELFF
TRBD1	TRBJ1-2	-	TRBV4-1	TGCGCCAGCAGCCAGCCCGACAGGGTCTATGGCTACACCTTC	CASSQPDRVYGYTF
-	TRBJ1-5	few	TRBV19	TGTGCCAGTAGTATAATGCGGGGGAGCAATCAGCCCCAGCATTTT	CASSIMRGSNQPQHF
-	TRBJ1-4	-	TRBV27	TGTGCCAGCAGTTCCACAGGGCTAGCTAATGAAAAACTGTTTTTT	CASSSTGLANEKLFF
-	TRBJ2-7	-	TRBV30	TGTGCCTGGAGTGTAGCTTACGAGCAGTACTTC	CAWSVAYEQYF
-	TRBJ1-2	once	TRBV4-2	TGTGCCAGCAGCCAGAGGACAAGTTCCCTGCCAGCACGACTTAACTATGGCTACACCTTC	CASSQRTSSLPARLNYGYTF
-	TRBJ2-7	-	TRBV14	TGTGCCAGCAGCCTCGCAGCGGGCGGTATCTACGAGCAGTACTTC	CASSLAAGGIYEQYF
-	TRBJ1-1	-	TRBV5-8	TGTGCCAGCAGCCAGAGGGCAGTTAACACTGAAGCTTTCTTT	CASSQRAVNTEAFF
-	TRBJ1-2	-	TRBV6-6	TGTGCCAGCAAACCCGGCGGAGACAGGACCAACTATGGCTACACCTTC	CASKPGGDRTNYGYTF
-	TRBJ1-5	-	TRBV7-9	TGTGCCAGCAGCTTAGTAACTGCTATTAGCAATCAGCCCCAGCATTTT	CASSLVTAISNQPQHF
-	TRBJ2-7	-	TRBV5-1	TGCGCCAGCAGGGGAGGGGGAAGCTCCTACGAGCAGTACTTC	CASRGGGSSYEQYF
-	TRBJ1-5	-	TRBV12-2	TGTGCAAGTCGCTATAGGGTTGGGACAGGGGATAAGTTGTTGAGCAATCAGCCCCAGCATTTT	CASRYRVGTGDKLLSNQPQHF
TRBD1	TRBJ1-4	-	TRBV7-9	TGTGCCAGCAGACCGAAGGGGGCGGGCGAAAAACTGTTTTTT	CASRPKGAGEKLFF
-	TRBJ1-2	-	TRBV29-1	TGCAGCGTTGAAGAGGCCGTTTATCTGGCAGGGAGGGCCTATGGCTACACCTTC	CSVEEAVYLAGRAYGYTF
-	TRBJ2-7	-	TRBV24-1	TGTGCCACCAGTGGACCCGGCGGGAACGAGCAGTACTTC	CATSGPGGNEQYF
TRBD1	TRBJ1-5	once	TRBV9	TGTGCCAGCAGCGCACAGGGGCTAAATCAGCCCCAGCATTTT	CASSAQGLNQPQHF
TRBD1	TRBJ1-2	-	TRBV6-6	TGTGCCAGCAGTTCCTGGACAGGGGAAAACTATGGCTACACCTTC	CASSSWTGENYGYTF
-	TRBJ2-5	-	TRBV3-1/TRBV3-2	TGTGCCAGCAGCCAAGCAGGGCCCCAAGAGACCCAGTACTTC	CASSQAGPQETQYF
TRBD2	TRBJ2-1	-	TRBV7-2	TGTGCCAGCAGCTCAAATCAACCTTGGCGGGGGGGCTCGTATGAGCAGTTCTTC	CASSSNQPWRGGSYEQFF
-	TRBJ1-6	-	TRBV2	TGTGCCAGCATACAGGGTGTCGGGCCCTATAATTCACCCCTCCACTTT	CASIQGVGPYNSPLHF
-	TRBJ1-4	-	TRBV10-3	TGTGCCATCAGGACCGGACATGGTGGAGATGAAAAACTGTTTTTT	CAIRTGHGGDEKLFF